This entry lists 14 T cell receptor beta chains sequenced from one sample in a study of CD4 T cells in relation to SARS-CoV-2 and coronaviruses (dated by TCRdb to the early 2020s). CD4+ T cells from unexposed donors were collected before the COVID-19 pandemic (2011-2018). The EasySep CD4+ T cell isolation kit was used to isolate CD4+ T cells once the cultures had run for roughly 11 days. Antigens for these TCRs are unknown. The method was the immunoSEQ multiplex PCR assay. As stored in TCRdb, this immuneACCESS dataset retains in-frame rearrangements with V and J assigned. A fraction of the clones does not appear; measured against another copy, unresolved V genes explain less than half of the discrepancy, and the remainder lacks a known reason. The sample has roughly 21,000 clones on record, more than 75% of them singletons. The leading ten clones occupy roughly 14% of the sample. Sequences were obtained from CD4+ T cells from PBMCs, cultured in vitro. The receptors were sampled from a human donor in good health.

J is TRBJ2-5 and V is TRBV2; 10 bases are shared with TRBD2. This CDR3 region has 14 residues. CDR1 and CDR2 (germline): SNHLY, FYNNEI. The trim removed 4 bases at V and 4 bases at J, leaving 3 bases unmatched. The CDR3 spells CASSGGTSVETQYF. The CDR3 DNA follows: TGTGCCAGCAGTGGTGGGACTAGCGTAGAGACCCAGTACTTC.

This chain connects TRBV13 to TRBJ2-1, with 12 bases identical to TRBD2. CDR1 is PRHDT, CDR2 FYEKMQ, per germline (reference sequence). There are 17 residues in the CDR3. The V gene end was trimmed by 0 bases and the J gene end by 6 bases; junction bases not matched to a gene: 6. This CDR3 is CASSLGPGLAGSNEQFF. The DNA for the CDR3 is TGTGCCAGCAGCTTAGGACCCGGACTAGCGGGGAGCAATGAGCAGTTCTTC. Together with reference TRBV13 and TRBJ2-1, the CDR3 gives the full variable domain: AAGVIQSPRHLIKEKRETATLKCYPIPRHDTVYWYQQGPGQDPQFLISFYEKMQSDKGSIPDRFSAQQFSDYHSELNMSSLELGDSALYFCASSLGPGLAGSNEQFFGPGTRLTVL.

This clone appeared once. At one of its ends the junction is not consistent with the germline gene, which may arise from a read error. The V and J genes are TRBV6-5 and TRBJ2-7, with D hard to call. This CDR3 contains 14 residues. The V gene's germline CDR1 is MNHEY and CDR2 SVGAGI. CDR3 coding DNA: TGTGCCAGCAGTTATTCATGGAGCTCCCACGAGCAGTACTTC. The encoded protein is CASSYSWSSHEQYF.

The chain employs TRBV5-4 and TRBJ2-4; 7 bases fit TRBD2. This CDR3 has 16 amino acids. Per the germline V gene, CDR1 is SGHNT and CDR2 is YYREEE (reference sequence). The trim removed 1 base at V and 3 bases at J, leaving 7 bases unmatched. The CDR3 nucleotides read TGTGCCAGCAGCTTGATGGGCGGGAGTGTCAAAAACATTCAGTACTTC. It translates to CASSLMGGSVKNIQYF.

CDR3 DNA sequence: TGTGCCAGCAGCTTATCAGGGCGAAGGGAGACCCAGTACTTC. It codes for CASSLSGRRETQYF. V usage is TRBV11-2 and J usage is TRBJ2-5, with D tentatively TRBD1 (5 bases). The CDR3 length is 14 residues. Germline V gene sequence: CDR1 SGHAT, CDR2 FQNNGV. V lost 2 bases and J 5 bases, leaving 12 bases between the germline ends.

This clone turned up a few times. The chain recombines TRBV3-1 (or the pseudogene TRBV3-2) with TRBJ2-7; 10 bases match TRBD1. Germline values: CDR1 LGHDT, CDR2 YNNKEL (reference sequence). The V and J ends lost 6 bases and 3 bases, in that order; junction bases with no gene match: 5. The CDR3 sequence is 14 residues long. The CDR3 nucleotides read TGTGCCAGCAGGTTCGGGACAGGGGACTACGAGCAGTACTTC. It encodes CASRFGTGDYEQYF.

This clone has only a few counts. The chain combines TRBV7-2 with TRBJ1-3, with D hard to call. CDR1 is SGHTA and CDR2 is FQGNSA in the germline V gene. The V gene lost 5 bases and the J gene lost 0 bases, with 14 bases spanning the gap. This CDR3 is 16 amino acids long. The CDR3 spells CASSPSGLSSGNTIYF. The CDR3 bases are TGTGCCAGCAGCCCGTCCGGACTGAGCTCTGGAAACACCATATATTTT. The whole variable domain, remainder taken from reference TRBV7-2 and TRBJ1-3, is GAGVSQSPSNKVTEKGKDVELRCDPISGHTALYWYRQSLGQGLEFLIYFQGNSAPDKSGLPSDRFSAERTGGSVSTLTIQRTQQEDSAVYLCASSPSGLSSGNTIYFGEGSWLTVV.

The V and J genes are TRBV28 and TRBJ2-7, with TRBD2 identical over 10 bases. Trimming cost V 3 bases and J 8 bases; bases outside gene matches: 10. Germline V gives CDR1 MDHEN, CDR2 SYDVKM. There are 15 residues in the CDR3. CDR3 loop: CASSFLASGGGKQYF. CDR3 bases: TGTGCCAGCAGTTTTCTAGCTAGCGGGGGTGGAAAGCAGTACTTC.

The chain is built from TRBV19 and TRBJ1-1, with a weak D call TRBD1 (6 bases). The CDR3 sequence is 13 residues long. The V end lost 5 bases, the J end lost 3 bases, and 10 bases lay between the germline ends. The germline CDR1 and CDR2 sequences are LNHDA and SQIVND (reference sequence). The CDR3 DNA reads TGTGCCAGTAGTCGGGGGCGTGACACTGAAGCTTTCTTT. This codes for CASSRGRDTEAFF.

The rearrangement uses TRBV9 and TRBJ2-6, with 10 positions matching TRBD1. This CDR3 contains 17 residues. V lost 5 bases to trimming and J lost 3 bases; unmatched junction nucleotides: 8. Germline loops: CDR1 SGDLS, CDR2 YYNGEE. CDR3 sequence reads: CASSRQGALSGANVLTF. CDR3 DNA sequence: TGTGCCAGCAGTCGACAGGGGGCGCTTAGTGGGGCCAACGTCCTGACTTTC.

This clone was recorded once. This rearrangement joins TRBV5-6 to TRBJ1-5, with 7 nucleotides matching TRBD1. Germline assignment: CDR1 SGHDT and CDR2 YYEEEE. Unmatched junction bases numbered 8, after V lost 4 bases and J lost 1 base. The CDR3 contains 16 residues. Here the CDR3 reads CASSRQGDISNQPQHF. In nucleotides, the CDR3 is TGTGCCAGCAGCCGGCAGGGGGATATAAGCAATCAGCCCCAGCATTTT.

A single count supports this clone. The chain links TRBV5-5 to TRBJ1-4; D is unresolved. Germline CDR1 SGHKS, CDR2 YYEKEE (reference sequence). V was shortened by 5 bases and J by 4 bases, with 9 bases between the two germline ends. There are 13 residues in the CDR3. CDR3 bases: TGTGCCAGCAGGGAGAACTTTAATGAAAAACTGTTTTTT. Protein: CASRENFNEKLFF. The complete variable domain, with remaining parts taken from reference TRBV5-5 and TRBJ1-4, reads DAGVTQSPTHLIKTRGQQVTLRCSPISGHKSVSWYQQVLGQGPQFIFQYYEKEERGRGNFPDRFSARQFPNYSSELNVNALLLGDSALYLCASRENFNEKLFFGSGTQLSVL.

This rearrangement joins TRBV4-3 to TRBJ2-7, with TRBD1 matching over 9 bases. The germline gives CDR1 LGHNA, CDR2 YSLEER. Trimming cost V 4 bases and J 6 bases; bases outside gene matches: 7. The CDR3 spans 14 residues. DNA for the CDR3: TGCGCCAGCAGCCCCGGGACAGGGCGCGTCGAGCAGTACTTC. This codes for CASSPGTGRVEQYF.

The chain carries TRBV11-2 and TRBJ1-1, with D unresolved. The CDR3 has 14 residues. V was pared by 2 bases and J by 1 base, with 8 bases between. The V gene's germline CDR1 is SGHAT and CDR2 FQNNGV. The chain's CDR3 is CASSLFVGNTEAFF. In nucleotides, the CDR3 is TGTGCCAGCAGCTTATTTGTTGGGAACACTGAAGCTTTCTTT.